These 14 T cell receptor beta chains originate from one sample sequenced in a study of PD-1 blockade in mismatch repair-deficient tumors. Measured with immunoSEQ multiplex PCR; TCRdb has only the in-frame clones, and not every one. The profile shows around 37,000 clones, roughly 84% of them singletons. This sample comprised PBMCs, obtained less than 40 weeks after starting pembrolizumab. Every receptor here comes from an adult with mismatch repair-deficient cancer.

This chain joins TRBV14 and TRBJ2-3; D is ambiguous. This CDR3 contains 13 residues. V shed 1 base and J shed 2 bases, with 4 bases lying between them. Germline CDR1 reads SGHDN; CDR2 reads FVKESK. This chain's CDR3 is CASSQAITDTQYF. In DNA, the CDR3 is TGTGCCAGCAGCCAAGCCATCACAGATACGCAGTATTTT.

This chain joins TRBV27 and TRBJ2-2; no firm D call. The CDR3 extends over 14 amino acids. Germline assignment: CDR1 MNHEY and CDR2 SMNVEV (reference sequence). The V end was cut by 5 bases, the J end by 0 bases, with 7 bases between. The CDR3 DNA sequence: TGTGCCAGCAGTCTACAGACGAACACCGGGGAGCTGTTTTTT. Amino acids: CASSLQTNTGELFF.

The chain recombines TRBV9 with TRBJ2-5; the match to TRBD2 covers 7 bases. V dropped 4 bases and J dropped 1; count of bases not matched to a gene: 13. The CDR3 spans 17 residues. Germline V gives CDR1 SGDLS, CDR2 YYNGEE. The CDR3 loop is CASSPGWAGAFQETQYF. For the CDR3, the DNA is TGTGCCAGCAGCCCCGGGTGGGCGGGAGCCTTCCAAGAGACCCAGTACTTC.

The CDR3 sequence is CASSEYRPRVSEQFF. As DNA, the CDR3 is TGTGCCAGCAGTGAATACCGACCGAGGGTGAGTGAGCAGTTCTTC. The V and J genes are TRBV2 and TRBJ2-1; tentative D call: TRBD2 (5 bases). V was cut by 2 bases and J by 9 bases, with 17 bases left in between. Germline CDR1 and CDR2: SNHLY and FYNNEI. CDR3 length: 15 residues.

The chain combines TRBV15 with TRBJ2-1; 12 bases fit TRBD2. The trim removed 1 base at V and 4 bases at J, leaving 5 bases unmatched. This CDR3 region has 17 residues. Germline V gene data show CDR1 as LNHNV and CDR2 as YYDKDF (reference sequence). This CDR3 is CATSRALAGGIYNEQFF. CDR3 in DNA: TGTGCCACCAGCAGAGCCCTAGCGGGAGGGATTTACAATGAGCAGTTCTTC.

The chain uses TRBV7-6 and TRBJ1-1; 9 positions agree with TRBD1. This CDR3 comprises 15 residues. CDR1 is SGHVS and CDR2 is FNYEAQ in the germline V gene. Trimming cost V 5 bases and J 0 bases; bases outside gene matches: 4. CDR3 bases: TGTGCCAGCAGCGCGTGGACAGGGGTGAACACTGAAGCTTTCTTT. Its protein is CASSAWTGVNTEAFF.

This clone turned up a few times. The chain employs TRBV4-1 and TRBJ1-2; the D gene is possibly TRBD1 (6 bases). Looked up from germline, CDR1 is MGHRA and CDR2 is YSYEKL. The CDR3 totals 16 residues. V shed 1 base and J shed 4 bases, with 16 bases lying between them. CDR3 in amino acids: CASSQVRDTNLYGYTF. Here the CDR3 DNA reads TGCGCCAGCAGCCAAGTCCGGGACACCAACCTCTATGGCTACACCTTC.

The V and J genes are TRBV28 and TRBJ2-7; 11 nucleotides agree with TRBD2. J was trimmed by 2 bases and V by 6 bases; bases with no gene match: 12. The CDR3 length is 17 residues. The germline V gene has CDR1 MDHEN and CDR2 SYDVKM. The CDR3 loop reads CASRLPGTSGYPYEQYF. DNA for the CDR3: TGTGCCAGCAGACTCCCCGGGACTAGCGGCTATCCCTACGAGCAGTACTTC.

V gene TRBV28 combines with J gene TRBJ1-5; D is unclear. Germline V CDR1 and CDR2: MDHEN, SYDVKM. The CDR3 totals 11 residues. V dropped 5 bases and J dropped 9 bases, with 8 bases sitting between them. CDR3 protein: CASSPPGPQHF. The DNA of the CDR3 is TGTGCCAGCAGTCCTCCGGGGCCCCAGCATTTT.

This rearrangement joins TRBV30 to TRBJ2-7; tentative D call: TRBD2 (5 bases). The germline gives CDR1 GTSNPN, CDR2 SVGIG (reference sequence). The CDR3 is 12 residues long. V lost 1 base and J lost 5, with 9 bases in between. The CDR3 DNA follows: TGTGCCTGGAGTGGGGGAGCCCACGAGCAGTACTTC. Translating it yields CAWSGGAHEQYF.

The chain carries TRBV4-2 and TRBJ2-5; 8 bases match TRBD2. The CDR3 totals 17 residues. Germline V gene data show CDR1 as LGHNA and CDR2 as YNFKEQ. With 1 base clipped from V and 1 base from J, the junction kept 8 bases outside the gene matches. DNA for the CDR3: TGTGCCAGCAGCCAAGTTGTTAGCGGGATGAGCCAAGAGACCCAGTACTTC. Translation: CASSQVVSGMSQETQYF.

V is TRBV30 and J is TRBJ2-3; no reliable D call. CDR3 length: 16 residues. V lost 0 bases to trimming and J lost 0 bases, with 13 bases between them. The germline CDR1 and CDR2 sequences are GTSNPN and SVGIG (reference sequence). This CDR3 is CAWSVPRIASTDTQYF. The CDR3 nucleotides read TGTGCCTGGAGTGTACCGCGCATCGCTAGCACAGATACGCAGTATTTT.

This chain joins TRBV11-2 and TRBJ2-7, with D possibly TRBD1 on 7 matching bases. Germline V gene data show CDR1 as SGHAT and CDR2 as FQNNGV. The CDR3 extends over 13 amino acids. Trimming removed 9 bases at V and 6 bases at J, with 18 bases between. The CDR3 sequence: CASTQGGLIEQYF. For the CDR3, the DNA is TGTGCCAGTACCCAGGGGGGCTTAATCGAGCAGTACTTC.

A few counts support this clone. This chain uses TRBV27 with TRBJ2-7, with 7 bases fitting TRBD2. The CDR3 has 16 residues. The germline V gene has CDR1 MNHEY and CDR2 SMNVEV (reference sequence). V was clipped by 2 bases and J by 4 bases; unmatched bases: 11. CDR3 amino acids: CASSLTGTNIWYEQYF. The CDR3, as DNA: TGTGCCAGCAGTTTAACCGGGACTAACATTTGGTACGAGCAGTACTTC.